One sample yielded the 9 T cell receptor beta chains listed below, sequenced in a study of blood T cell repertoires in COVID-19 (dated by TCRdb to 2018 to 2020). Library method: the immunoSEQ multiplex PCR assay. Entries here come from immuneACCESS through TCRdb and include only in-frame sequences with V and J called. Some clones fail to appear in such tables; in the studies checked, an unresolved V gene covers under half of the shortfall, and the cause of the remainder is unknown. The sample table lists about 54,000 clones, over 75% of them with a count of one. The ten largest clonotypes hold 9.5% to 15% of the sample. The sequenced sample was peripheral blood. These receptor sequences come from a human donor in a cohort sampled during active COVID-19.

V and J are TRBV5-1 and TRBJ2-3; maybe TRBD1 (5 bases). V shed 4 bases and J shed 2 bases, with 11 bases lying between them. Germline values: CDR1 SGHRS, CDR2 YFSETQ. The CDR3 loop spans 14 amino acids. The CDR3 here is CASSPLGATDTQYF. In DNA form, the CDR3 reads TGCGCCAGCAGCCCGTTAGGGGCCACAGATACGCAGTATTTT.

V is TRBV9 and J is TRBJ1-3; tentatively, D is TRBD1 (6 bases). Germline loops: CDR1 SGDLS, CDR2 YYNGEE. Trimming removed 2 bases at V and 1 base at J, with 10 bases between. This CDR3 comprises 15 residues. Here the CDR3 DNA reads TGTGCCAGCAGCGTCTACACAGGGTCTGGAAACACCATATATTTT. Residues: CASSVYTGSGNTIYF.

This clone was seen a single time. This sequence joins TRBV30 and TRBJ1-5; TRBD1 might be the D (6 bases). The ends were cut back, 3 bases at V and 0 bases at J, with 12 bases in the middle. This CDR3 region has 15 residues. The V gene's germline CDR1 is GTSNPN and CDR2 SVGIG (reference sequence). CDR3 in amino acids: CAWSLGQYSNQPQHF. The CDR3 DNA sequence: TGTGCCTGGAGCCTGGGACAATATAGCAATCAGCCCCAGCATTTT.

This clone has only one observation. The chain carries TRBV5-1 and TRBJ2-7; 9 bases map to TRBD1. The CDR3 totals 17 residues. Germline CDR1 and CDR2: SGHRS and YFSETQ. The trim removed 4 bases at V and 0 bases at J, leaving 11 bases unmatched. CDR3 coding DNA: TGCGCCAGCAGCGCCGACAGGGGGTACCTAGCCTCCTACGAGCAGTACTTC. It codes for CASSADRGYLASYEQYF.

The genes are TRBV2 and TRBJ1-1, with D perhaps matching TRBD1 (6 bases). The V gene's germline CDR1 is SNHLY and CDR2 FYNNEI. The CDR3 extends over 14 amino acids. V dropped 3 bases and J dropped 2 bases, with 10 bases sitting between them. The CDR3 region is CASSDWDINTEAFF. The CDR3 DNA reads TGTGCCAGCAGTGACTGGGACATTAACACTGAAGCTTTCTTT.

The V call is TRBV14, the J call TRBJ2-2; D is unclear. CDR3 length: 16 amino acids. The V end was cut by 1 base, the J end by 3 bases, with 12 bases between. The germline CDR1 and CDR2 sequences are SGHDN and FVKESK. The CDR3 bases are TGTGCCAGCAGCCAAGGAGTATTACTGCACACCGGGGAGCTGTTTTTT. Protein: CASSQGVLLHTGELFF.

CDR3 coding DNA: TGCAGTGCTGGGCCAGAGACCCAGTACTTC. This sequence encodes CSAGPETQYF. The chain recombines TRBV20-1 with TRBJ2-5; no clear D. CDR1 and CDR2 (germline): DFQATT, SNEGSKA (reference sequence). V gave up 5 bases and J gave up 4 bases, with 5 bases separating them. This CDR3 has 10 amino acids.

The chain links TRBV5-4 to TRBJ1-4; D gene unclear. The V gene's germline CDR1 is SGHNT and CDR2 YYREEE (reference sequence). V shed 2 bases and J shed 8 bases, with 16 bases lying between them. The CDR3 sequence is 15 residues long. CDR3 region: CASSLAGPNLEKLFF. DNA of the CDR3: TGTGCCAGCAGCTTAGCAGGCCCCAATTTGGAAAAACTGTTTTTT.

V is TRBV7-8 and J is TRBJ2-7, with D possibly TRBD2 on 6 matching bases. Trimming removed 5 bases from V and 0 bases from J, with 20 bases in between. The CDR3 length is 17 residues. Germline assignment: CDR1 SGHVS and CDR2 FQNEAQ. The CDR3 sequence is CASSASVGGATSYEQYF. The DNA for the CDR3 is TGTGCCAGCAGCGCATCTGTCGGCGGGGCCACCTCCTACGAGCAGTACTTC.